Each of the 9 T cell receptor beta chains below was sequenced from the same sample in a study of CD8+CD57+ T cells in acquired aplastic anemia. The TCR beta profiling, which covered VDJ combination and CDR3 sequence, was carried out using genomic DNA as the template. MiXCR was run by TCRdb on the reads, yielding one entry per CDR3 protein. The sample contains 190,000 or so distinct CDR3 sequences, roughly half of which appear only once. By flow cytometry, patients selected for sequencing had shown an expansion of CD8+CD57+ cells. Sequences were obtained from sorted CD4+, CD8+, or CD8+CD57+ T cells (not recorded which) from PBMCs. Receptors originate from a human donor with aplastic anemia.

The gene calls are TRBV5-6 and TRBJ1-1; D is uncertain. The germline gives CDR1 SGHDT, CDR2 YYEEEE. The ends were cut back, 0 bases at V and 7 bases at J, with 16 bases in the middle. The CDR3 runs 15 residues. CDR3 amino acids: CASSLAGQHPHEAFF. CDR3 sequence (DNA): TGTGCCAGCAGCTTGGCCGGGCAGCATCCCCATGAAGCTTTCTTT.

This clonotype was found many times. This chain connects TRBV9 to TRBJ2-7; 8 nucleotides agree with TRBD2. The CDR3 runs 17 residues. V was pared by 0 bases and J by 0 bases, with 8 bases of the junction left unmatched. Germline lookup yields CDR1 SGDLS and CDR2 YYNGEE. The CDR3 sequence: CASSVELLAANSYEQYF. The CDR3 DNA sequence: TGTGCCAGCAGCGTAGAGTTACTAGCGGCGAACTCCTACGAGCAGTACTTC.

The CDR3 bases are TGTGCCAGCAGTTACGCCGACAGGGTGGAGACCCAGTACTTC. This sequence encodes CASSYADRVETQYF. This sequence joins TRBV6-5 and TRBJ2-5, with 7 positions matching TRBD1. There are 14 residues in the CDR3. Per the germline V gene, CDR1 is MNHEY and CDR2 is SVGAGI. The V gene end was trimmed by 2 bases and the J gene end by 5 bases; junction bases not matched to a gene: 5.

Regarding this clonotype: One end of the junction is discordant with germline, which a read error may explain. The CDR3 protein is CASSLGSGSEQYF. The CDR3 nucleotides are TGTGCCAGCAGTTTGGGGTCGGGGAGCGAGCAGTACTTC. The V call is TRBV10-3, the J call TRBJ2-7; D possibly corresponds to TRBD2 (5 bases). Germline CDR1 ENHRY, CDR2 SYGVKD. There are 13 residues in the CDR3.

This clonotype was observed many times. This CDR3 is CASSSGYQGTEAFF. The CDR3 coding sequence is TGTGCCAGCAGCTCCGGCTACCAGGGCACTGAAGCTTTCTTT. This chain links TRBV7-9 with TRBJ1-1; TRBD1 might be the D (5 bases). CDR1 is SEHNR and CDR2 is FQNEAQ in the germline V gene (reference sequence). Trimming removed 4 bases at V and 4 bases at J, with 13 bases between. This CDR3 spans 14 amino acids.

This clonotype showed up just once. The chain is built from TRBV10-1 and TRBJ2-3, with a tentative D call TRBD2 (6 bases). The CDR3 sequence is 16 residues long. In germline, CDR1 is WNHNN, CDR2 SYGVQD (reference sequence). Trimming left V 3 bases short and J 3 bases short, with 16 bases between. CDR3 nucleotides: TGCGCCAGCAGTGAAACAACGGGGGTGCCAACAGATACGCAGTATTTT. It codes for CASSETTGVPTDTQYF.

The chain uses TRBV18 and TRBJ2-4, with 7 positions matching TRBD2. CDR1 and CDR2 from the germline V gene are KGHSH and LQKENI. V trimming: 3 bases; J trimming: 7 bases; junction bases outside the gene matches: 9. There are 15 residues in the CDR3. CDR3 region: CASSPPGLGGNIQYF. As DNA, the CDR3 is TGTGCCAGCTCACCCCCCGGACTAGGAGGGAACATTCAGTACTTC.

This clonotype came up many times. This chain uses TRBV7-9 with TRBJ1-1, with 7 bases lining up with TRBD1. CDR1 and CDR2 (germline): SEHNR, FQNEAQ (reference sequence). V was pared by 2 bases and J by 4 bases, with 7 bases of the junction left unmatched. This CDR3 has 15 amino acids. The CDR3 here is CASSLLTGSATEAFF. Written as DNA, the CDR3 is TGTGCCAGCAGCTTACTGACAGGGTCCGCCACTGAAGCTTTCTTT.

The chain joins TRBV2 to TRBJ1-1, with D perhaps matching TRBD1 (6 bases). The CDR3 consists of 14 residues. With 4 bases removed from V and 1 base from J, the gap between germline ends came to 10 bases. The V gene's germline CDR1 is SNHLY and CDR2 FYNNEI. The CDR3 nucleotides read TGTGCCAGCAGTGGGGGGCTCTCGAACACTGAAGCTTTCTTT. It specifies CASSGGLSNTEAFF.